The source of this T cell receptor beta chain is a study of persistence of HIV-infected CD4 T cells. Overlapping HIV-1 Gag 15-mer peptides at approximately 0.91 ug per peptide per mL were used. CD40L-negative CD69-negative CD45RO-high memory CD4+ T cells were sorted as populations depleted of antigen-responding cells. The libraries were made with immunoSEQ version 4 in survey mode. Sequenced by immunoSEQ multiplex PCR; TCRdb stores in-frame clones only, minus some. Of 64,000 or so clones in the sample, over 60% were seen once. Study-wide findings and caveats: Degenerate expanded CDR3beta sequences were enriched among CMV- and Gag-responding cells. CMV- and Gag-responding cells had lower TCRbeta richness than CD3/CD28-responding cells.

Concerning this clone: Its target is unknown.

The CDR3 runs 15 residues. V shed 4 bases and J 3 bases; nucleotides not matched to a gene: 3. Germline V CDR1 and CDR2: SNHLY, FYNNEI. The V and J genes are TRBV2 and TRBJ2-3, with 11 nucleotides matching TRBD1. This clonotype was sampled from an adult man with HIV who was CMV-seropositive. This specimen was CD4+ T cells sorted from PBMCs after roughly 18-hour stimulation, taken from a patient who received antiretroviral therapy. The CDR3 sequence: CASSGTGGETDTQYF. CDR3 nucleotides: TGTGCCAGCAGTGGGACAGGGGGCGAGACAGATACGCAGTATTTT. The entire variable domain, with the rest obtained from reference TRBV2 and TRBJ2-3, is as follows: EPEVTQTPSHQVTQMGQEVILRCVPISNHLYFYWYRQILGQKVEFLVSFYNNEISEKSEIFDDQFSVERPDGSNFTLKIRSTKLEDSAMYFCASSGTGGETDTQYFGPGTRLTVL.